This T cell receptor (beta chain) was observed in a study of CXCR3-negative and CXCR3-positive naive CD8 T cells. At the level of the study: Across all libraries, TRB reads numbered some 140 million, with about 1.5 +/- 0.3 million in each library.

The CDR3 is made up of 11 amino acids. Germline CDR1 is SQVTM and CDR2 is ANQGSEA. The study made its TRB cDNA libraries by 5' RACE, adding UMI labels. TCRdb reanalyzed the 5' RACE reads and collapses them to one entry per CDR3 protein, without DNA. This table holds about 40,000 distinct CDR3 sequences. The study, taken as a whole, reports: Across naive subsets, surface CD5 expression was comparable, and TCR strength was inferred from properties of the TRB CDR3. Diversity was high in both naive subsets and much lower in memory cells.

For this clonotype: Antigen: not known.

The TCR sequence derives from a human donor in good health. Some clones in this sample may be carry-over from other donors' samples. What was sequenced was memory CD8+ T cells from blood. The chain carries TRBV29-1 and TRBJ2-7. The CDR3 loop is CSVAAGSEQYF.